The 10 T cell receptor beta chains given below trace back to one sample, sequenced in a study of naive and memory T cell subsets. Both TRBC1 and TRBC2 were covered by a beta constant-region primer of two equimolar oligonucleotides. One entry per CDR3 protein, called by TCRdb with MiXCR from the UMI-ligation and nested PCR reads. The table includes 70,000 to 95,000 distinct CDR3 sequences, over 7% detected once. The sequenced sample was central memory CD4+ T cells from blood. The receptors were gathered from a human donor in good health.

The V and J genes are TRBV5-1 and TRBJ2-3; no clear D. CDR3 length: 15 amino acids. Germline CDR1 is SGHRS and CDR2 is YFSETQ. V was pared by 1 base and J by 4 bases, with 13 bases between. CDR3 DNA sequence: TGCGCCAGCAGCTTGCCCCAGAGGACGGCAGATACGCAGTATTTT. Translation: CASSLPQRTADTQYF.

This clonotype came up many times. The chain carries TRBV28 and TRBJ2-5, with D possibly matching TRBD2 (5 bases). Germline-derived CDR1 and CDR2 are MDHEN and SYDVKM. V shed 4 bases and J shed 5 bases, with 11 bases lying between them. The CDR3 sequence is 13 residues long. Here the CDR3 reads CASSSSGWETQYF. CDR3 DNA: TGTGCCAGCAGTTCCTCGGGGTGGGAGACCCAGTACTTC.

This clonotype was counted once. The chain employs TRBV20-1 and TRBJ2-7; 7 bases match TRBD1. CDR3 length: 14 amino acids. V dropped 3 bases and J dropped 5; count of bases not matched to a gene: 10. CDR1 DFQATT and CDR2 SNEGSKA come from the germline V gene (reference sequence). As DNA, the CDR3 is TGCAGTGCTAGCCCCCAGACAGGGTTCCACGAGCAGTACTTC. This sequence encodes CSASPQTGFHEQYF.

This clonotype was detected ten times or more. The J gene is TRBJ2-3, the V gene TRBV18, with 10 positions matching TRBD2. The CDR3 runs 17 residues. Germline V gives CDR1 KGHSH, CDR2 LQKENI. The J segment lost 4 bases and the V segment lost 0 bases, leaving 7 bases of the junction unmatched. The CDR3 here is CASSPPASGSIPDTQYF. CDR3 in DNA: TGTGCCAGCTCACCACCCGCTAGCGGGAGTATACCAGATACGCAGTATTTT. Full variable domain (outside the CDR3, taken from reference TRBV18 and TRBJ2-3): NAGVMQNPRHLVRRRGQEARLRCSPMKGHSHVYWYRQLPEEGLKFMVYLQKENIIDESGMPKERFSAEFPKEGPSILRIQQVVRGDSAAYFCASSPPASGSIPDTQYFGPGTRLTVL.

This clonotype has more than one count but fewer than ten. The V call is TRBV4-3, the J call TRBJ2-1, with 8 bases fitting TRBD2. The junction had 2 bases not matched to a gene; V was cut back by 1 base and J by 0 bases. The V gene's germline CDR1 is LGHNA and CDR2 YSLEER. CDR3 length: 16 residues. For the CDR3, the DNA is TGCGCCAGCAGCCAAGTAGCGGGGACCTCCTACAATGAGCAGTTCTTC. It encodes CASSQVAGTSYNEQFF.

This clonotype was seen a few times. The chain carries TRBV2 and TRBJ1-1; 8 bases line up with TRBD1. CDR1 is SNHLY, CDR2 FYNNEI, per germline. This CDR3 contains 13 residues. V gave up 10 bases and J gave up 5 bases; unmatched junction bases: 9. The CDR3 sequence: CANAGQGSTEAFF. Written as DNA, the CDR3 is TGTGCCAACGCCGGACAGGGAAGTACTGAAGCTTTCTTT.

This clonotype was seen many times. The genes are TRBV20-1 and TRBJ1-6, with 11 bases identical to TRBD1. The CDR3 is 18 amino acids. The germline gives CDR1 DFQATT, CDR2 SNEGSKA (reference sequence). After removal of 6 bases from V and 8 bases from J, the junction contained 18 bases not matched to a gene. The CDR3 region is CSARTSGTGGLRDSPLHF. CDR3 nucleotides: TGCAGTGCCAGGACCTCCGGGACAGGGGGACTCAGGGATTCACCCCTCCACTTT.

This clonotype came up many times. The chain uses TRBV7-2 and TRBJ2-6, with D uncertain. CDR3 length equals 15 residues. Between the trimmed V and J ends, which lost 4 bases and 0 bases, there was a span of 7 bases. Germline lookup yields CDR1 SGHTA and CDR2 FQGNSA. CDR3 sequence (DNA): TGTGCCAGCAGCTACATATTCTCTGGGGCCAACGTCCTGACTTTC. Its protein product is CASSYIFSGANVLTF.

The table lists this clonotype with many counts. The CDR3 bases are TGTGCCAGCAGTGCTGACAGGCGGGGTGAAGCTTTCTTT. Protein: CASSADRRGEAFF. The chain links TRBV7-2 to TRBJ1-1, with D possibly TRBD1 on 6 matching bases. CDR3 length: 13 residues. V was pared by 6 bases and J by 7 bases, with 15 bases between. Germline loops: CDR1 SGHTA, CDR2 FQGNSA. Full variable domain (outside the CDR3, taken from reference TRBV7-2 and TRBJ1-1): GAGVSQSPSNKVTEKGKDVELRCDPISGHTALYWYRQSLGQGLEFLIYFQGNSAPDKSGLPSDRFSAERTGGSVSTLTIQRTQQEDSAVYLCASSADRRGEAFFGQGTRLTVV.

This clonotype has at least ten counts. The chain combines TRBV2 with TRBJ1-4; 8 bases match TRBD1. The junction had 6 bases not matched to a gene; V was cut back by 5 bases and J by 7 bases. The germline V gene has CDR1 SNHLY and CDR2 FYNNEI. This CDR3 region has 14 residues. CDR3 DNA sequence: TGTGCCAGCAGTTCAGGGGGCGCAGGTGAAAAACTGTTTTTT. Translated, it gives CASSSGGAGEKLFF.